This T cell receptor beta chain was identified in a study of blood T cell repertoires in COVID-19. About the research overall: The samples span acute and convalescent COVID-19 from the United States, Italy and Spain. Sources were T cells, B-cell-depleted T cells, or PBMCs; the material itself was cDNA or gDNA.

Under the authors' procedure: Cell counts per sample came from amplifying reference gene primers. The table came from immunoSEQ multiplex PCR; TCRdb's copy has only in-frame clones and leaves some out. V and J calls plus clone size are reproduced from that table; the DNA served to infer D and trimming. This sample has some 230,000 clones, with roughly four fifths found just once. In germline, CDR1 is MNHEY, CDR2 SMNVEV (reference sequence). CDR3 length: 15 amino acids. V was pared by 5 bases and J by 6 bases, with 5 bases of the junction left unmatched. This clonotype was obtained from a woman aged 45-60 years with acute or convalescent COVID-19. Material: peripheral blood. The V and J genes are TRBV27 and TRBJ2-2; the match to TRBD1 covers 11 bases. CDR3 nucleotide sequence: TGTGCCAGCAGTCGGGACAGGGGGAGAGCCGGGGAGCTGTTTTTT. Amino acids: CASSRDRGRAGELFF.